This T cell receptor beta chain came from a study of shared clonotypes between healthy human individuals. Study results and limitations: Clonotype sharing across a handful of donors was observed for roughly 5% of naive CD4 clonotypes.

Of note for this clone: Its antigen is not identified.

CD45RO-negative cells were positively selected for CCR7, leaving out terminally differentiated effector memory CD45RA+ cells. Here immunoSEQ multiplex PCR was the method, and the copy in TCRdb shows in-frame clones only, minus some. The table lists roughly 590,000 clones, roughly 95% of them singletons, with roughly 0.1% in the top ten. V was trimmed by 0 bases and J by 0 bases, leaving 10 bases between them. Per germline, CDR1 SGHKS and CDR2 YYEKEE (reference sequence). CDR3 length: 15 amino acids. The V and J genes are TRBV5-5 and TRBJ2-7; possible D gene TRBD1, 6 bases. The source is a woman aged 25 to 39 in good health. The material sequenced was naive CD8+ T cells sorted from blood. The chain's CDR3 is CASSLVGGPSYEQYF. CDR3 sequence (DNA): TGTGCCAGCAGCTTGGTAGGGGGTCCCTCCTACGAGCAGTACTTC.